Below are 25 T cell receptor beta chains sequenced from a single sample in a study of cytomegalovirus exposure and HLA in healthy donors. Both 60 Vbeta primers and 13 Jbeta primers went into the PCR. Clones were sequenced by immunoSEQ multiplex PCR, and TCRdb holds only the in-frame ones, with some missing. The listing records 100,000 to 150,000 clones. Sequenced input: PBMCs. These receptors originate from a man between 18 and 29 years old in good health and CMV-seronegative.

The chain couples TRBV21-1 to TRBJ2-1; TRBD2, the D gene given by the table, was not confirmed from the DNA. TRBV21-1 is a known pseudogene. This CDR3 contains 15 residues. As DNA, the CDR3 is TGTGCCAGCAGCATGGGAACTAGCTCCTACAATGAGCAGTTCTTC. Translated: CASSMGTSSYNEQFF.

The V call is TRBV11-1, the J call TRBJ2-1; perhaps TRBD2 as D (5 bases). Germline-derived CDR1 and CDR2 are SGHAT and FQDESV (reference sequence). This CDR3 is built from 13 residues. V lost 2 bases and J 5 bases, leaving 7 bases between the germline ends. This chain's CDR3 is CASSLSGNNEQFF. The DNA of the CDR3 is TGTGCCAGCAGCTTATCGGGAAACAATGAGCAGTTCTTC.

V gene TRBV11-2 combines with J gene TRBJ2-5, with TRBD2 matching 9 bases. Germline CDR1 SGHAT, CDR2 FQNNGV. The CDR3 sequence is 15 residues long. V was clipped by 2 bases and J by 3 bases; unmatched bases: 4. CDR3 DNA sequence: TGTGCCAGCAGCTTACGGCCTAGCGGGAAAGAGACCCAGTACTTC. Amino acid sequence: CASSLRPSGKETQYF.

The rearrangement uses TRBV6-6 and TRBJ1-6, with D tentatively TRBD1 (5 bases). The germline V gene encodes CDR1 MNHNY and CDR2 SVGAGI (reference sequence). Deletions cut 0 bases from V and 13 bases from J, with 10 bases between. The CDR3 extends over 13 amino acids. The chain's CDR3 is CASSYSRGDPLHF. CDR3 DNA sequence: TGTGCCAGCAGTTACTCAAGGGGTGATCCCCTCCACTTT.

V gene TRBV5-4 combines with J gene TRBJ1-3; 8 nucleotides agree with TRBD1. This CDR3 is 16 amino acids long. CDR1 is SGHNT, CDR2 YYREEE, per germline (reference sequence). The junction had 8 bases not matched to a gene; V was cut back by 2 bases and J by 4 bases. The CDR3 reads CASSLPGGASGNTIYF. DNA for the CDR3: TGTGCCAGCAGCTTACCAGGGGGCGCTTCCGGAAACACCATATATTTT.

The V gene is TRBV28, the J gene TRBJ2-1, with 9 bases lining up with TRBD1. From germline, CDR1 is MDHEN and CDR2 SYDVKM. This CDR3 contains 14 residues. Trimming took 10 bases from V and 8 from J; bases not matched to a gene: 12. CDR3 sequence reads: CATLLGTGIDEQFF. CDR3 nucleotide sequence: TGTGCCACCCTTCTAGGGACAGGGATCGATGAGCAGTTCTTC.

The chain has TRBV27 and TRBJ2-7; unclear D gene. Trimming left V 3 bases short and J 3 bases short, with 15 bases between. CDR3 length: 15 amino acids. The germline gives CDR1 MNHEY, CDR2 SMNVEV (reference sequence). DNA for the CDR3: TGTGCCAGCAGTTTCCGTCTACGAGGAAGCTACGAGCAGTACTTC. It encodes CASSFRLRGSYEQYF.

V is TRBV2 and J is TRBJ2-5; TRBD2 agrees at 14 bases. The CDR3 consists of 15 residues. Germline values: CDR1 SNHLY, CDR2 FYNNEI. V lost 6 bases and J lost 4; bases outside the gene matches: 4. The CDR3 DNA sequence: TGTGCCAGCAGCCAAGGACTAGCGGGGGGAGAGACCCAGTACTTC. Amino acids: CASSQGLAGGETQYF. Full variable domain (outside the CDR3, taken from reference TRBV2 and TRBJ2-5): EPEVTQTPSHQVTQMGQEVILRCVPISNHLYFYWYRQILGQKVEFLVSFYNNEISEKSEIFDDQFSVERPDGSNFTLKIRSTKLEDSAMYFCASSQGLAGGETQYFGPGTRLLVL.

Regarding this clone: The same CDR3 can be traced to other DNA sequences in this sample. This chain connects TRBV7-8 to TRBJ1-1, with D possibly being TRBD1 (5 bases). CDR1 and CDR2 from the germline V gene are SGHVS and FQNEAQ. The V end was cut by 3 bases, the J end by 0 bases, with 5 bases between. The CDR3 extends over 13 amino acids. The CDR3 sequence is CASSLTVNTEAFF. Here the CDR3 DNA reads TGTGCCAGCAGCTTGACAGTGAACACTGAAGCTTTCTTT.

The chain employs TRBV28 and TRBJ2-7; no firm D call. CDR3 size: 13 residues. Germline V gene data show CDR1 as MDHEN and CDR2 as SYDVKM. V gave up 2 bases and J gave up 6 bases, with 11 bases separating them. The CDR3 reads CASSLRQGGEQYF. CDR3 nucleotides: TGTGCCAGCAGTTTAAGGCAAGGCGGCGAGCAGTACTTC.

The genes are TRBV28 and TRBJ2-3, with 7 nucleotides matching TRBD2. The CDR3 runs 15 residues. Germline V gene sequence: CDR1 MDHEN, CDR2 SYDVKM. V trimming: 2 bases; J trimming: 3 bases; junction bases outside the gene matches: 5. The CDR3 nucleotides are TGTGCCAGCAGTTTAATGGGTAGCGGGACAGATACGCAGTATTTT. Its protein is CASSLMGSGTDTQYF.

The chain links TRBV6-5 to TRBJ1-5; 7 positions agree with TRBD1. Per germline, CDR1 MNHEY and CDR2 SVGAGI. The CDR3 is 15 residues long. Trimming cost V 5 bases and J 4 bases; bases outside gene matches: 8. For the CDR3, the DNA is TGTGCCAGCAGTACCACGGGACAGTTAAATCAGCCCCAGCATTTT. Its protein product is CASSTTGQLNQPQHF.

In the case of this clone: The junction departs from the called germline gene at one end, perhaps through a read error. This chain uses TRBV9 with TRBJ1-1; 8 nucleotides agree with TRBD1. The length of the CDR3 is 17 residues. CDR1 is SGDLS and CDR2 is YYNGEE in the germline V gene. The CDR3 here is CASSVVSGGGRDTEASF. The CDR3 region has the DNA TGTGCCAGCAGCGTAGTCTCAGGGGGCGGGAGGGACACTGAAGCTTCCTTT.

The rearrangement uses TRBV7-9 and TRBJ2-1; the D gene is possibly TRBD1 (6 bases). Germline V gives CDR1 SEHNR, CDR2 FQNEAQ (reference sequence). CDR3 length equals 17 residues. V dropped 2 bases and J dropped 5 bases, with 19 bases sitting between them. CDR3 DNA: TGTGCCAGCAGCTTACCCACCCACAGGGTTGGGGACAATGAGCAGTTCTTC. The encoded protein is CASSLPTHRVGDNEQFF.

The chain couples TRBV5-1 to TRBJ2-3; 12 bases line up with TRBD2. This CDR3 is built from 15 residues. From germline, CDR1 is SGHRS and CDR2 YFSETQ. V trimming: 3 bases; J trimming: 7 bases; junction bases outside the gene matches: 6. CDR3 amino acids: CASSSTSGGRYTQYF. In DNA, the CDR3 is TGCGCCAGCAGCTCGACTAGCGGGGGCAGATATACGCAGTATTTT.

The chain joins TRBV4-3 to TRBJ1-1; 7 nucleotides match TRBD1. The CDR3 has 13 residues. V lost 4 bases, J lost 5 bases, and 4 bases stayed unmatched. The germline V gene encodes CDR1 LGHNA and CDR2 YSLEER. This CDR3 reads CASSLDRATEAFF. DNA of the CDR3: TGCGCCAGCAGCCTCGACAGGGCAACTGAAGCTTTCTTT.

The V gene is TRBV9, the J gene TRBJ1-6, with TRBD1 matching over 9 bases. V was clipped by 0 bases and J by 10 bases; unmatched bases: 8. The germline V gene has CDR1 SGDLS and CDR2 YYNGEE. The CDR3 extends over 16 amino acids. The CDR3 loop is CASSVEGTGSQSPLHF. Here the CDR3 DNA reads TGTGCCAGCAGCGTAGAGGGGACAGGGAGTCAGTCACCCCTCCACTTT.

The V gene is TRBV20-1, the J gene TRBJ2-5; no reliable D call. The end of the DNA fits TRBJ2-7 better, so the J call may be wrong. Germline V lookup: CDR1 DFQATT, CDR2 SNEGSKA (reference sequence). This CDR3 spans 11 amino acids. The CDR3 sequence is CSARTPAEQYF. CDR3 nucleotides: TGCAGTGCTAGAACGCCTGCCGAGCAGTACTTC.

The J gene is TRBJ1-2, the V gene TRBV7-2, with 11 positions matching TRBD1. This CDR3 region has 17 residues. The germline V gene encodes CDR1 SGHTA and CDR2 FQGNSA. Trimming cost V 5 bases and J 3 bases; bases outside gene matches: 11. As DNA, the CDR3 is TGTGCCAGCAGCGAGAAAAGACCGGACAGGGGGCACTATGGCTACACCTTC. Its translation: CASSEKRPDRGHYGYTF.

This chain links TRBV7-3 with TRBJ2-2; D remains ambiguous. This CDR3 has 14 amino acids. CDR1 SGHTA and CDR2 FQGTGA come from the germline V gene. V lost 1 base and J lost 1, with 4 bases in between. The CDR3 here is CASSLNMNTGELFF. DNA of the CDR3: TGTGCCAGCAGCTTAAACATGAACACCGGGGAGCTGTTTTTT.

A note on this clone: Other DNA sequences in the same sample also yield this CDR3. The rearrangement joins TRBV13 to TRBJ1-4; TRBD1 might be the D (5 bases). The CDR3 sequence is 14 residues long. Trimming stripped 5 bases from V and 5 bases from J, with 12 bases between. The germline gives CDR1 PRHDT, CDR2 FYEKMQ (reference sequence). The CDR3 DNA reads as TGTGCCAGCAGCCTACTGGCAGGGAATGAAAAACTGTTTTTT. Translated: CASSLLAGNEKLFF.

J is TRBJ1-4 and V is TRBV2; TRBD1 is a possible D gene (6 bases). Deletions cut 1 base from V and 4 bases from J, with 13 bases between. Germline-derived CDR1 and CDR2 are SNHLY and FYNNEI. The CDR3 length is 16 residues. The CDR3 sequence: CASSEVNRAVNEKLFF. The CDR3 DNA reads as TGTGCCAGCAGTGAAGTTAACAGGGCCGTTAATGAAAAACTGTTTTTT.

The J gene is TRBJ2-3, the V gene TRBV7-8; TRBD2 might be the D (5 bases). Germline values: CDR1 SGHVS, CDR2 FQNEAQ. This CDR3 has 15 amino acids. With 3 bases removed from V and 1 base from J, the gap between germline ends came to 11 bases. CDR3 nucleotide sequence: TGTGCCAGCAGCTTTTTAGGGAGCCGCACAGATACGCAGTATTTT. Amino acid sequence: CASSFLGSRTDTQYF.

The DNA of the CDR3 is TGTGCCAGCAGCCCCTCGTGGACACCGCTCTCTGGGGCCAACGTCCTGACTTTC. It translates to CASSPSWTPLSGANVLTF. The chain carries TRBV5-6 and TRBJ2-6; tentative D call: TRBD1 (5 bases). V was trimmed by 4 bases and J by 0 bases, leaving 17 bases between them. CDR3 length: 18 amino acids. Germline V CDR1 and CDR2: SGHDT, YYEEEE.

In DNA, the CDR3 is TGTGCCAGCAGACCCACCATCGGGACAGACTATGGCTACACCTTC. This codes for CASRPTIGTDYGYTF. The rearrangement links TRBV7-8 to TRBJ1-2; 7 nucleotides match TRBD1. The CDR3 runs 15 residues. Per the germline V gene, CDR1 is SGHVS and CDR2 is FQNEAQ. With 6 bases clipped from V and 3 bases from J, the junction kept 10 bases outside the gene matches.